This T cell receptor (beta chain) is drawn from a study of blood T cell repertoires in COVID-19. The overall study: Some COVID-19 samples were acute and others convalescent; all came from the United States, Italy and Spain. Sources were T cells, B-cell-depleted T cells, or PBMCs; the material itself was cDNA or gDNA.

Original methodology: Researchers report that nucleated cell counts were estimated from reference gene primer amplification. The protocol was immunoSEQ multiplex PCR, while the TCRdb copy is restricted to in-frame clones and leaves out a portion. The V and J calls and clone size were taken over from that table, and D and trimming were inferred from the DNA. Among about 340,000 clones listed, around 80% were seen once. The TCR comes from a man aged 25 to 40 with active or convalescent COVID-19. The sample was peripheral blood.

Here the CDR3 reads CASSPGTRGFKFF. CDR3 nucleotides: TGTGCCAGCAGCCCCGGGACTAGGGGGTTCAAGTTCTTC. J is TRBJ2-1 and V is TRBV6-5, with 8 bases that match TRBD2. With 6 bases clipped from V and 14 bases from J, the junction kept 12 bases outside the gene matches. This CDR3 has 13 residues. The germline gives CDR1 MNHEY, CDR2 SVGAGI.